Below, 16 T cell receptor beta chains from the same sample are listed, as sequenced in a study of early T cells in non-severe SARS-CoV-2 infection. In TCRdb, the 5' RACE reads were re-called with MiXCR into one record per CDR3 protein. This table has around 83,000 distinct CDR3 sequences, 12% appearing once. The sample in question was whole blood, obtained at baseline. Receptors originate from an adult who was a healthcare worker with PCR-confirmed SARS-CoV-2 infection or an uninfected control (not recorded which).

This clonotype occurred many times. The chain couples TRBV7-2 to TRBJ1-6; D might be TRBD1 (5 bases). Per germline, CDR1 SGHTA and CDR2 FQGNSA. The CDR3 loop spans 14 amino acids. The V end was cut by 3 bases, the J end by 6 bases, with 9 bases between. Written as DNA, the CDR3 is TGTGCCAGCAGCTTCGCAGGGTTTAATTCACCCCTCCACTTT. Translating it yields CASSFAGFNSPLHF. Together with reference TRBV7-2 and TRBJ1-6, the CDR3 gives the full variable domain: GAGVSQSPSNKVTEKGKDVELRCDPISGHTALYWYRQSLGQGLEFLIYFQGNSAPDKSGLPSDRFSAERTGGSVSTLTIQRTQQEDSAVYLCASSFAGFNSPLHFGNGTRLTVT.

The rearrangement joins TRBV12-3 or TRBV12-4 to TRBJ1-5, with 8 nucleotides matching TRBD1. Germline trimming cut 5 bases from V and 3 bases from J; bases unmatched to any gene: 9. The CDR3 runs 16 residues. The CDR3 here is CASSPRQGKANQPQHF. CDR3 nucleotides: TGTGCCAGCAGTCCCCGACAGGGGAAAGCCAATCAGCCCCAGCATTTT.

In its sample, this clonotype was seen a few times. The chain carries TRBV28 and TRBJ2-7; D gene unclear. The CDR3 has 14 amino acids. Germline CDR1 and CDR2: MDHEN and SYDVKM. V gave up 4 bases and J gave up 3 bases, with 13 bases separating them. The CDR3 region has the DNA TGTGCCAGCAGTTCTATTCGGCAGATCTACGAGCAGTACTTC. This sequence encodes CASSSIRQIYEQYF. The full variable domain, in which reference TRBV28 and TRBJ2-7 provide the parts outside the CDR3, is DVKVTQSSRYLVKRTGEKVFLECVQDMDHENMFWYRQDPGLGLRLIYFSYDVKMKEKGDIPEGYSVSREKKERFSLILESASTNQTSMYLCASSSIRQIYEQYFGPGTRLTVT.

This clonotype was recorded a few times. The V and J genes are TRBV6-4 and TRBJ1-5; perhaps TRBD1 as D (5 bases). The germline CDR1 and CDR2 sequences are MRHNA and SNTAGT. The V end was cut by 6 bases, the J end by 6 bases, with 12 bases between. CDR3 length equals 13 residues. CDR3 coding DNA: TGTGCCAGCAGCCGACAGAACGGTCAGCCCCAGCATTTT. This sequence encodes CASSRQNGQPQHF.

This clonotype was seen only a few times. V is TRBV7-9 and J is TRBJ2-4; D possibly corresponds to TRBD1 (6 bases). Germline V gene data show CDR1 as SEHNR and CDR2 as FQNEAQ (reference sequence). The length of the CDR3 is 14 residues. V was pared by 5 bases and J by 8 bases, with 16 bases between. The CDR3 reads CASSPPGTIHIQYF. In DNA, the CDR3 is TGTGCCAGCAGCCCACCCGGGACAATACACATTCAGTACTTC.

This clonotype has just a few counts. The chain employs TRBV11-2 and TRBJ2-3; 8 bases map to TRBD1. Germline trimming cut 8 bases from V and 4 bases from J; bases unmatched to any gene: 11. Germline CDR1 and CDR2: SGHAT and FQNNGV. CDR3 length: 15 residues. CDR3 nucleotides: TGTGCCAGCCGGTTCACAGGGGGAAAATCAGATACGCAGTATTTT. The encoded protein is CASRFTGGKSDTQYF.

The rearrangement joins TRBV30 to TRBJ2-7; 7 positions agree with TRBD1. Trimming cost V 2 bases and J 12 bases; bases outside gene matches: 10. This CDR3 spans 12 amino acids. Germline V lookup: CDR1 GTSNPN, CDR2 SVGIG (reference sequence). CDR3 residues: CAWSPTRDSMYF. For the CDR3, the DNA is TGTGCCTGGAGTCCCACCCGGGACAGTATGTACTTC. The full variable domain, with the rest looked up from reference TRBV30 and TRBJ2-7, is SQTIHQWPATLVQPVGSPLSLECTVEGTSNPNLYWYRQAAGRGLQLLFYSVGIGQISSEVPQNLSASRPQDRQFILSSKKLLLSDSGFYLCAWSPTRDSMYFGPGTRLTVT.

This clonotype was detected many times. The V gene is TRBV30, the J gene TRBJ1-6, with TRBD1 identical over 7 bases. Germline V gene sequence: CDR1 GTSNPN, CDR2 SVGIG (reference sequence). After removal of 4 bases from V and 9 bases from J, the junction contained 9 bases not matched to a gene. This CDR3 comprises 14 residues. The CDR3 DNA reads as TGTGCCTGGATCCAACAGGGGCATGGTTCACCCCTCCACTTT. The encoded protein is CAWIQQGHGSPLHF.

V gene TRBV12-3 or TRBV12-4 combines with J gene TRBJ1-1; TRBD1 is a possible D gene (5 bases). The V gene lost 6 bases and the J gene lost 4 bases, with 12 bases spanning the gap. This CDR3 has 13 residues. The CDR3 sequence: CASSQGGRTEAFF. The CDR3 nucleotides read TGTGCCAGCAGCCAGGGTGGTCGCACTGAAGCTTTCTTT.

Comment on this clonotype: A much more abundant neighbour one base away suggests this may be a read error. The DNA for the CDR3 is TGTGCCAGCAGTTTTGAGGACAGGGTCCATGGCTACACCTTC. It translates to CASSFEDRVHGYTF. The chain couples TRBV12-3 or TRBV12-4 to TRBJ1-2; 8 bases map to TRBD1. The CDR3 length is 14 residues. The J segment lost 6 bases and the V segment lost 3 bases, leaving 6 bases of the junction unmatched.

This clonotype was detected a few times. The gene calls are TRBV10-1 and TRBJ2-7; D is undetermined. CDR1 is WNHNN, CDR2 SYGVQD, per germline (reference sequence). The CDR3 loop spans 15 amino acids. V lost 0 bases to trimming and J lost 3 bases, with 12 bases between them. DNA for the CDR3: TGCGCCAGCAGTGAGTCTATCTCCCCGGGCTACGAGCAGTACTTC. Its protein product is CASSESISPGYEQYF.

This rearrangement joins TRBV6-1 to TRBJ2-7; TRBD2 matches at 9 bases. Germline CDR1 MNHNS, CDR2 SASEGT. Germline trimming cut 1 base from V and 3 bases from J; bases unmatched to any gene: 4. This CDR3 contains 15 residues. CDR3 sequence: CASSEGTSVYYEQYF. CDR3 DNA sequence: TGTGCCAGCAGTGAAGGGACTAGCGTATACTACGAGCAGTACTTC.

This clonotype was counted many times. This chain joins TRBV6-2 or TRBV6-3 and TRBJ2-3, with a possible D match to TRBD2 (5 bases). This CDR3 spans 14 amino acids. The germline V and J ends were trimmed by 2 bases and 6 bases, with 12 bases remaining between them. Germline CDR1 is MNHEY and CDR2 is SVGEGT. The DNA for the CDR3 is TGTGCCAGCAGTTACCCCCCGCTAGCCGATACGCAGTATTTT. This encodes CASSYPPLADTQYF.

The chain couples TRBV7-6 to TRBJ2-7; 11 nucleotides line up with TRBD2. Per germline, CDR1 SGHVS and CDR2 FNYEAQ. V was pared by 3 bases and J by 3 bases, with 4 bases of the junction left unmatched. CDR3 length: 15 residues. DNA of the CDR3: TGTGCCAGCAGCTTCGGGCTAGCGGGAGGCTACGAGCAGTACTTC. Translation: CASSFGLAGGYEQYF.

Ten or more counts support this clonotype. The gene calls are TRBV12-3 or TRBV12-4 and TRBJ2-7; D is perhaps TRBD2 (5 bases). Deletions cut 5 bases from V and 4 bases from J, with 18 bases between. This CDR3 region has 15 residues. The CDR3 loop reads CASSGGLFHLYEQYF. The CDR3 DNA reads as TGTGCCAGCAGTGGAGGACTGTTTCACCTTTACGAGCAGTACTTC.

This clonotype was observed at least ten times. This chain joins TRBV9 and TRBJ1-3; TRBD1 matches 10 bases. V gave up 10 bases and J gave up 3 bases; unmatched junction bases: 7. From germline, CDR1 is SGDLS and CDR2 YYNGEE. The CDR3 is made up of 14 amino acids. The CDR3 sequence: CASSDRGNGNTIYF. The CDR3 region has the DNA TGTGCCTCTTCGGACAGGGGGAATGGAAACACCATATATTTT.